The rows below give T cell receptor beta chains drawn from one sample of a study of identical twins. TCRdb fed the 5' RACE reads into MiXCR, producing one record per CDR3 protein. The sample lists roughly 500,000 distinct CDR3 sequences; approximately 22% were seen once. These records were also assigned to another study, of T cells expressing NK-cell markers.

Input material: CD4+ T cells sorted from blood. The receptor source for this set is a woman under 30 in good health. The CDR3 runs from the conserved cysteine through the conserved F or W. A D gene is named only where the DNA matches it firmly. Not all rows give a size; the values are once, few, many and, for expanded clones, a class.

CDR3 length,V gene,J gene,D gene,clone size,CDR3 protein,CDR3 DNA
14,TRBV5-1,TRBJ1-1,.,.,CASSVTPGNTEAFF,TGCGCCAGCAGCGTCACTCCGGGGAACACTGAAGCTTTCTTT
11,TRBV3-1,TRBJ1-2,.,few,CASSQAEGYTF,TGTGCCAGCAGCCAGGCTGAGGGCTACACCTTC
13,TRBV29-1,TRBJ1-1,.,few,CSVVLGGDTEAFF,TGCAGCGTTGTGTTGGGGGGGGACACTGAAGCTTTCTTT
15,TRBV7-8,TRBJ2-3,.,.,CASSLGQITQDTQYF,TGTGCCAGCAGCTTAGGACAGATTACGCAAGATACGCAGTATTTT
12,TRBV5-1,TRBJ1-2,.,few,CASSDSRAGYTF,TGCGCCAGCAGCGATAGCCGGGCCGGCTACACCTTC
15,TRBV6-2/TRBV6-3,TRBJ1-2,TRBD1,few,CASSYSTGGNYGYTF,TGTGCCAGCAGTTACTCGACAGGGGGCAACTATGGCTACACCTTC
15,TRBV6-1,TRBJ2-7,TRBD1,.,CASRHTGTGAFEQYF,TGTGCCAGCAGGCACACCGGGACAGGGGCTTTCGAGCAGTACTTC
13,TRBV9,TRBJ2-2,.,many,CASNPTPTGELFF,TGTGCCAGCAACCCCACGCCGACCGGGGAGCTGTTTTTT
13,TRBV2,TRBJ2-1,TRBD2,once,CASRRGLNNEQFF,TGTGCCAGCAGGAGGGGACTAAACAATGAGCAGTTCTTC
16,TRBV7-6,TRBJ1-1,TRBD1,.,CASSLWTGGEDTEAFF,TGTGCCAGCAGCCTATGGACAGGGGGCGAGGACACTGAAGCTTTCTTT
12,TRBV9,TRBJ1-6,.,few,CASSGANSPLHF,TGTGCCAGCAGCGGGGCCAATTCACCCCTCCACTTT
15,TRBV20-1,TRBJ1-1,.,many,CSAKRGRARNTEAFF,TGCAGTGCTAAGAGGGGACGAGCCAGGAACACTGAAGCTTTCTTT
14,TRBV6-5,TRBJ2-2,.,.,CASSYRGSTGELFF,TGTGCCAGCAGTTACAGGGGGAGCACCGGGGAGCTGTTTTTT
12,TRBV20-1,TRBJ1-4,TRBD1,few,CSVGDRDEKLFF,TGCAGTGTGGGGGACAGGGATGAAAAACTGTTTTTT
14,TRBV20-1,TRBJ2-3,.,many,CSASGGRGVDTQYF,TGCAGTGCTAGCGGGGGCAGGGGCGTAGATACGCAGTATTTT
16,TRBV6-5,TRBJ1-2,.,.,CASSSLQGMGNYGYTF,TGTGCCAGCAGTTCGCTCCAGGGTATGGGGAACTATGGCTACACCTTC
12,TRBV3-1,TRBJ2-2,.,many,CASNRNTGELFF,TGTGCCAGCAACCGAAACACCGGGGAGCTGTTTTTT
13,TRBV6-1,TRBJ1-2,.,.,CASTNRGDYGYTF,TGTGCCAGCACCAACCGGGGGGACTATGGCTACACCTTC